The text below deals with one T cell receptor (beta chain). What it binds is not known. This sample was taken from a study of tissue T cells after allogeneic stem cell transplantation. Study-wide points: Some tissue clones might be persisting host cells; their alloreactivity or antigen specificity was not determined.

There are 13 residues in the CDR3. CDR1 is MRHNA, CDR2 SNTAGT, per germline. V was clipped by 3 bases and J by 7 bases, with 11 bases between them. Assay: immunoSEQ multiplex PCR; the TCRdb copy retains only in-frame clones and omits some. Here the sample spans some 45,000 clones, roughly 92% being singletons. The chain joins TRBV6-4 to TRBJ2-3; D gene uncertain. The clonotype comes from a woman aged 40-70 years who later had graft-versus-host disease after an allogeneic stem cell transplant. Here the sequenced sample was blood, taken before transplantation. The CDR3 DNA reads as TGTGCCAGCAGTGAGACCGTCATGAATACGCAGTATTTT. This sequence encodes CASSETVMNTQYF.